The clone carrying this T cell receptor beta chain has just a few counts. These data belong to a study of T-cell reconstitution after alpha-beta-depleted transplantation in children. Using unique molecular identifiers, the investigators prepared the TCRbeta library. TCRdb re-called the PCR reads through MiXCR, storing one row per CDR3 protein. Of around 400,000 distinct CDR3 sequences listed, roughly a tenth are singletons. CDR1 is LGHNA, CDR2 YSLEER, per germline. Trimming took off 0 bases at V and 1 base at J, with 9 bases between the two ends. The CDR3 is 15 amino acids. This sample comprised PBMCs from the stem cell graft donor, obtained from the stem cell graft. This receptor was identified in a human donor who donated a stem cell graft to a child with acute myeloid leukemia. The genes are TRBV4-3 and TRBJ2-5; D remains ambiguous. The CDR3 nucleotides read TGCGCCAGCAGCCAAGATGATAGAAGCCAAGAGACCCAGTACTTC. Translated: CASSQDDRSQETQYF.